This section outlines one TCR beta chain sequence together with its context. This specimen comes from a study of blood T cell repertoires in COVID-19. Study at large: From the United States, Italy and Spain came samples of acute and convalescent COVID-19. Sample material is recorded as cDNA or gDNA derived from T cells, B-cell-depleted T cells, or PBMCs.

Methods used by the authors: How many nucleated cells were present was estimated from reference gene primer amplification. The protocol was immunoSEQ multiplex PCR, while the TCRdb copy is restricted to in-frame clones and leaves out a portion. The V and J calls and clone size were taken over from that table, and D and trimming were inferred from the DNA. The data show some 140,000 clones, roughly 91% seen once. The V segment lost 4 bases and the J segment 4 bases; nucleotides outside the gene matches: 4. This CDR3 has 14 residues. CDR1 is LNHDA and CDR2 is SQIVND in the germline V gene (reference sequence).

V gene TRBV19 combines with J gene TRBJ2-7, with 10 bases identical to TRBD2. The sequence came from a man aged 45-65 years with active or convalescent COVID-19. The specimen was peripheral blood. DNA of the CDR3: TGTGCCAGTAGTAGGAGGACTAGCGGTTACGAGCAGTACTTC. Encoded protein: CASSRRTSGYEQYF.